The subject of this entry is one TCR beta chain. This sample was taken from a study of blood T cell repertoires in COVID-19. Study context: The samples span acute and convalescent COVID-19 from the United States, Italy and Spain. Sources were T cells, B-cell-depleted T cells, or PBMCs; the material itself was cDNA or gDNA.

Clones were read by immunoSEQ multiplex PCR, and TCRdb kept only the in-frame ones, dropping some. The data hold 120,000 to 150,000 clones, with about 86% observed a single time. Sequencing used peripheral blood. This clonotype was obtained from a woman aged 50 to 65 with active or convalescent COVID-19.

The chain's CDR3 is CATSRDGANRYEQYF. CDR3 bases: TGTGCCACCAGCAGAGATGGAGCAAACCGATACGAGCAGTACTTC. This chain links TRBV15 with TRBJ2-7; D uncertain. CDR3 length: 15 residues. V was clipped by 0 bases and J by 4 bases, with 13 bases between them. The germline V gene has CDR1 LNHNV and CDR2 YYDKDF (reference sequence). The full variable domain, with the rest looked up from reference TRBV15 and TRBJ2-7, is DAMVIQNPRYQVTQFGKPVTLSCSQTLNHNVMYWYQQKSSQAPKLLFHYYDKDFNNEADTPDNFQSRRPNTSFCFLDIRSPGLGDTAMYLCATSRDGANRYEQYFGPGTRLTVT.